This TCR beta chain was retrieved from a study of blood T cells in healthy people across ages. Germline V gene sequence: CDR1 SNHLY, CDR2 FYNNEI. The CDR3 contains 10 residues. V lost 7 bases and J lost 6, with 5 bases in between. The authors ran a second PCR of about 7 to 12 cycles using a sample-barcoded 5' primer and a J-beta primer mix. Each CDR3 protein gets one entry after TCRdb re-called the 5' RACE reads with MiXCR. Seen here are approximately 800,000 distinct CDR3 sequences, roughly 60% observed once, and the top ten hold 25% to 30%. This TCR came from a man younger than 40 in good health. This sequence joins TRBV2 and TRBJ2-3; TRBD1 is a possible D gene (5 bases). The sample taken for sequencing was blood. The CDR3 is CASTGDTQYF. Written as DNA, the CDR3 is TGTGCCAGCACAGGGGATACGCAGTATTTT.